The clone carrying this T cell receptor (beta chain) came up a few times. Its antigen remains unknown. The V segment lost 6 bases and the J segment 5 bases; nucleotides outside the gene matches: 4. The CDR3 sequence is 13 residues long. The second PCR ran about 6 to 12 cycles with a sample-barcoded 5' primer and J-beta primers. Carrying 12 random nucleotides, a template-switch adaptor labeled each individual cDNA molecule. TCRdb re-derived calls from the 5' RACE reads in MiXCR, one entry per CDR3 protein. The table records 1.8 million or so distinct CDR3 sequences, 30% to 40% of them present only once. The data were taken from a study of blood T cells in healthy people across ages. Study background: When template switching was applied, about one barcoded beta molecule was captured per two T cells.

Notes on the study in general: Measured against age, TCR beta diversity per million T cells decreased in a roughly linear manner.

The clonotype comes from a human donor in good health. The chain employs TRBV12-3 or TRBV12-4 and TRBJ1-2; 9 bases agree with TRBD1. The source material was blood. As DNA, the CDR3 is TGTGCCAGCAGCCGGGACAGGGAATATGGCTACACCTTC. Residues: CASSRDREYGYTF.